Following are 19 T cell receptor beta chains from one sample sequenced in a study of early T cells in non-severe SARS-CoV-2 infection. TCRdb redid the calling of the 5' RACE reads with MiXCR, one entry per CDR3 protein. The sample holds about 55,000 distinct CDR3 sequences, around 12% seen once. Source material: whole blood. All receptors derive from an adult who was a healthcare worker with PCR-confirmed SARS-CoV-2 infection or an uninfected control (not recorded which).

The CDR3 region is CASSPWTGRTSNEQFF. CDR3 DNA: TGTGCCAGCAGCCCCTGGACAGGGCGGACTTCCAATGAGCAGTTCTTC. The chain carries TRBV7-9 and TRBJ2-1, with 8 bases fitting TRBD1. The V and J ends lost 5 bases and 6 bases, in that order; junction bases with no gene match: 12. The CDR3 length is 16 residues. Germline-derived CDR1 and CDR2 are SEHNR and FQNEAQ (reference sequence).

This clonotype was seen ten or more times. This chain connects TRBV28 to TRBJ1-1; no reliable D call. Trimming pared 3 bases from V and 2 bases from J, leaving 4 bases between. Per the germline V gene, CDR1 is MDHEN and CDR2 is SYDVKM. CDR3 length equals 12 residues. The CDR3 reads CASSFANTEAFF. The CDR3 nucleotides are TGTGCCAGCAGTTTCGCCAACACTGAAGCTTTCTTT. The full variable domain, its missing parts supplied by reference TRBV28 and TRBJ1-1, is DVKVTQSSRYLVKRTGEKVFLECVQDMDHENMFWYRQDPGLGLRLIYFSYDVKMKEKGDIPEGYSVSREKKERFSLILESASTNQTSMYLCASSFANTEAFFGQGTRLTVV.

In its sample, this clonotype was seen a few times. CDR3 nucleotides: TGCAGTGCTGGGGGAGCGGGAAGCGGCGAGCAGTACTTC. This encodes CSAGGAGSGEQYF. V gene TRBV20-1 combines with J gene TRBJ2-7, with 7 bases fitting TRBD2. The germline V gene has CDR1 DFQATT and CDR2 SNEGSKA (reference sequence). The CDR3 has 13 residues. J lost 6 bases, V lost 5 bases, and 10 bases had no gene match.

This clonotype showed up just a few times. J is TRBJ2-5 and V is TRBV11-2; weak D call: TRBD2 (5 bases). This CDR3 is 11 amino acids long. Trimming cost V 3 bases and J 10 bases, with 9 bases left between them. The germline V gene has CDR1 SGHAT and CDR2 FQNNGV. CDR3 sequence reads: CASSFSGLQYF. CDR3 nucleotides: TGTGCCAGCAGCTTCTCAGGACTCCAGTACTTC.

This clonotype was observed a few times. The V gene is TRBV7-6, the J gene TRBJ2-1; 7 bases are shared with TRBD2. This CDR3 has 16 residues. Unmatched junction bases numbered 5, after V lost 1 base and J lost 2 bases. In germline, CDR1 is SGHVS, CDR2 FNYEAQ. CDR3: CASSLGAGRAYNEQFF. CDR3 nucleotides: TGTGCCAGCAGCTTAGGAGCGGGGCGAGCCTACAATGAGCAGTTCTTC.

This clonotype was counted ten times or more. The V call is TRBV27, the J call TRBJ2-2; D gene ambiguous. CDR1 and CDR2 from the germline V gene are MNHEY and SMNVEV (reference sequence). Trimming removed 2 bases from V and 3 bases from J, with 7 bases in between. The CDR3 totals 14 residues. As DNA, the CDR3 is TGTGCCAGCAGTTTAGGGCTCCACACCGGGGAGCTGTTTTTT. Translated, it gives CASSLGLHTGELFF.

By sample share, this clonotype is medium-sized (0.01 to 0.1%). V and J are TRBV24-1 and TRBJ2-7; TRBD1 or TRBD2 may be the D gene (5 bases each). This CDR3 is 12 amino acids long. V was clipped by 2 bases and J by 9 bases, with 10 bases between them. Germline CDR1 and CDR2: KGHDR and SFDVKD. The chain's CDR3 is CATSDSGALQYF. In DNA form, the CDR3 reads TGTGCCACCAGTGATTCCGGGGCCTTGCAGTACTTC.

The chain links TRBV29-1 to TRBJ1-1, with a possible D match to TRBD1 (6 bases). The CDR3 runs 13 residues. The germline gives CDR1 SQVTM, CDR2 ANQGSEA. Trimming took 7 bases from V and 0 from J, leaving 12 bases between them. This CDR3 is CSEIQGMNTEAFF. In DNA form, the CDR3 reads TGCAGCGAGATACAGGGCATGAACACTGAAGCTTTCTTT. Together with reference TRBV29-1 and TRBJ1-1, the CDR3 gives the full variable domain: SAVISQKPSRDICQRGTSLTIQCQVDSQVTMMFWYRQQPGQSLTLIATANQGSEATYESGFVIDKFPISRPNLTFSTLTVSNMSPEDSSIYLCSEIQGMNTEAFFGQGTRLTVV.

At least ten counts were recorded for this clonotype. The genes are TRBV29-1 and TRBJ1-1; D uncertain. Trimming cost V 5 bases and J 4 bases, with 8 bases left between them. This CDR3 spans 11 amino acids. Germline V gene sequence: CDR1 SQVTM, CDR2 ANQGSEA. In nucleotides, the CDR3 is TGCAGCGTTCTACGAGGCACTGAAGCTTTCTTT. Encoded protein: CSVLRGTEAFF.

This sequence joins TRBV7-2 and TRBJ2-3; maybe TRBD1 (6 bases). The CDR3 extends over 16 amino acids. Trimming shortened V by 5 bases and J by 1 base, and 16 bases separated the two germline ends. Germline V CDR1 and CDR2: SGHTA, FQGNSA. The CDR3 DNA follows: TGTGCCAGCAGCCTACAGGGACGTTGGGGCACAGATACGCAGTATTTT. Translation: CASSLQGRWGTDTQYF. The full variable domain, in which reference TRBV7-2 and TRBJ2-3 provide the parts outside the CDR3, is GAGVSQSPSNKVTEKGKDVELRCDPISGHTALYWYRQSLGQGLEFLIYFQGNSAPDKSGLPSDRFSAERTGGSVSTLTIQRTQQEDSAVYLCASSLQGRWGTDTQYFGPGTRLTVL.

This clonotype appeared many times. The V gene is TRBV20-1, the J gene TRBJ2-1; unclear D gene. V lost 6 bases, J lost 2 bases, and 14 bases lay in between. Germline V CDR1 and CDR2: DFQATT, SNEGSKA (reference sequence). The CDR3 extends over 14 amino acids. CDR3 bases: TGCAGTGCGACCCTTAACGGAGCCTACAATGAGCAGTTCTTC. Translating gives CSATLNGAYNEQFF.

There are many counts of this clonotype. The V call is TRBV29-1, the J call TRBJ1-1; 8 nucleotides align to TRBD1. CDR1 and CDR2 from the germline V gene are SQVTM and ANQGSEA. The CDR3 loop spans 15 amino acids. Trimming at V came to 5 bases and at J to 0 bases, leaving 8 bases not matched to a gene. The CDR3 is CSVFSGQGMNTEAFF. DNA of the CDR3: TGCAGCGTTTTTTCCGGACAGGGAATGAACACTGAAGCTTTCTTT.

V is TRBV27 and J is TRBJ2-7; tentatively, D is TRBD1 or TRBD2 (5 bases each). The CDR3 sequence is 13 residues long. Trimming shortened V by 5 bases and J by 6 bases, and 14 bases separated the two germline ends. Germline CDR1 reads MNHEY; CDR2 reads SMNVEV (reference sequence). CDR3 sequence (DNA): TGTGCCAGCAGTGACGACAGCGGTCTCGAGCAGTACTTC. Amino acids: CASSDDSGLEQYF.

This clonotype was observed many times. The rearrangement uses TRBV13 and TRBJ1-1; 10 nucleotides agree with TRBD1. Germline trimming cut 2 bases from V and 5 bases from J; bases unmatched to any gene: 11. The CDR3 is 17 residues long. The germline V gene encodes CDR1 PRHDT and CDR2 FYEKMQ (reference sequence). The CDR3 DNA reads as TGTGCCAGCAGCTTATATCGGACAGGGGGGTTTGGGACTGAAGCTTTCTTT. Translating it yields CASSLYRTGGFGTEAFF.

The chain combines TRBV5-1 with TRBJ2-2; 13 bases map to TRBD2. The CDR3 extends over 15 amino acids. Germline CDR1 is SGHRS and CDR2 is YFSETQ. J lost 7 bases, V lost 4 bases, and 4 bases had no gene match. The CDR3 region is CASSPGLAGIGELFF. In DNA, the CDR3 is TGCGCCAGCAGCCCGGGACTAGCGGGAATCGGGGAGCTGTTTTTT.

This clonotype was observed at least ten times. This sequence joins TRBV9 and TRBJ1-1; D remains ambiguous. The CDR3 totals 15 residues. Germline assignment: CDR1 SGDLS and CDR2 YYNGEE. Trimming pared 3 bases from V and 1 base from J, leaving 13 bases between. CDR3 coding DNA: TGTGCCAGCAGCGGAGCCCATGGACCGAACACTGAAGCTTTCTTT. Translating it yields CASSGAHGPNTEAFF. The full variable domain, completed using reference TRBV9 and TRBJ1-1, is DSGVTQTPKHLITATGQRVTLRCSPRSGDLSVYWYQQSLDQGLQFLIQYYNGEERAKGNILERFSAQQFPDLHSELNLSSLELGDSALYFCASSGAHGPNTEAFFGQGTRLTVV.

The genes are TRBV20-1 and TRBJ2-1; 9 nucleotides match TRBD2. V lost 5 bases, J lost 7 bases, and 15 bases stayed unmatched. CDR1 and CDR2 from the germline V gene are DFQATT and SNEGSKA (reference sequence). The CDR3 is made up of 16 amino acids. CDR3 amino acids: CSAPIFGTSLQNEQFF. The DNA of the CDR3 is TGCAGTGCTCCTATCTTTGGGACTAGCCTACAGAATGAGCAGTTCTTC.

A single count supports this clonotype. This chain connects TRBV3-1 to TRBJ2-1; D is ambiguous. The CDR3 runs to 13 residues. Germline V gene data show CDR1 as LGHDT and CDR2 as YNNKEL (reference sequence). Trimming pared 4 bases from V and 4 bases from J, leaving 8 bases between. In DNA form, the CDR3 reads TGTGCCAGCAGCCCGCCGGGTTACAATGAGCAGTTCTTC. Its translation is CASSPPGYNEQFF.

This clonotype showed up many times. The chain carries TRBV29-1 and TRBJ2-1; no clear D. The germline V gene has CDR1 SQVTM and CDR2 ANQGSEA. The CDR3 is 11 residues long. Trimming took 3 bases from V and 4 from J, leaving 4 bases between them. The CDR3 DNA reads TGCAGCGTTGAGCGGTACAATGAGCAGTTCTTC. As protein: CSVERYNEQFF.